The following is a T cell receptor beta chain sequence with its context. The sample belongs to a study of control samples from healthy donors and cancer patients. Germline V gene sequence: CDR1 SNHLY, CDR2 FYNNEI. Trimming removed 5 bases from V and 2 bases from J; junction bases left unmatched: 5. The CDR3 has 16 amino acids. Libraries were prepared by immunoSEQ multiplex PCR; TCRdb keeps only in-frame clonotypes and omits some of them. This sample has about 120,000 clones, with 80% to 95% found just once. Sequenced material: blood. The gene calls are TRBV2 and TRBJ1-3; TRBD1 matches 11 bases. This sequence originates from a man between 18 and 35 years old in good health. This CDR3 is CASSTPGQGAGNTIYF. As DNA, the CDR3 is TGTGCCAGCAGTACACCGGGACAGGGGGCTGGAAACACCATATATTTT.